The 25 T cell receptor beta chains below come from one sample, sequenced in a study of T-cell memory formation after mild COVID-19. MiXCR, run by TCRdb on the 5' RACE reads, gives a single entry per CDR3 protein. The data show about 320,000 distinct CDR3 sequences, roughly 13% seen once. Sequenced sample: PBMCs or a T cell subset sorted from them (not recorded which). The origin of the receptors is a man younger than 35 who had mild COVID-19 (a few samples of this study predate the infection). Cell type and time point are not known.

This clonotype was observed many times. The CDR3 sequence is CASSLAPTGKGETQYF. CDR3 DNA sequence: TGTGCCAGCAGCTTAGCTCCGACAGGGAAAGGGGAGACCCAGTACTTC. The chain carries TRBV7-7 and TRBJ2-5; TRBD1 matches at 7 bases. This CDR3 is 16 amino acids long. The germline V gene encodes CDR1 SSHAT and CDR2 FNYEAQ (reference sequence). With V trimmed by 0 bases and J by 5 bases, 9 bases remained unmatched.

This clonotype appeared a few times. The V call is TRBV20-1, the J call TRBJ2-1; weak D call: TRBD2 (6 bases). V was shortened by 5 bases and J by 14 bases, with 16 bases between the two germline ends. The CDR3 runs 11 residues. Germline CDR1 and CDR2: DFQATT and SNEGSKA (reference sequence). CDR3 protein: CSADNRDFKFF. CDR3 bases: TGCAGTGCTGACAACCGGGACTTTAAGTTCTTC.

This clonotype was picked up a small number of times. The V gene is TRBV14, the J gene TRBJ1-3; unclear D gene. Deletions cut 1 base from V and 4 bases from J, with 11 bases between. CDR1 is SGHDN, CDR2 FVKESK, per germline. The CDR3 has 15 residues. CDR3 nucleotides: TGTGCCAGCAGCCAAGCGTACGGAGCCGGAAACACCATATATTTT. It is translated as CASSQAYGAGNTIYF. Variable domain in full (rest from reference TRBV14 and TRBJ1-3): EAGVTQFPSHSVIEKGQTVTLRCDPISGHDNLYWYRRVMGKEIKFLLHFVKESKQDESGMPNNRFLAERTGGTYSTLKVQPAELEDSGVYFCASSQAYGAGNTIYFGEGSWLTVV.

The J gene is TRBJ2-7, the V gene TRBV28; the match to TRBD1 covers 11 bases. After removal of 5 bases from V and 9 bases from J, the junction contained 3 bases not matched to a gene. This CDR3 has 12 residues. Germline loops: CDR1 MDHEN, CDR2 SYDVKM. CDR3 sequence (DNA): TGTGCCAGCAGTCTCGGGACAGGGGGGCAGTACGTC. It specifies CASSLGTGGQYV.

The chain uses TRBV5-1 and TRBJ2-3, with TRBD1 as a possible D gene (5 bases). This CDR3 comprises 16 residues. CDR1 SGHRS and CDR2 YFSETQ come from the germline V gene. V lost 2 bases and J 0 bases, leaving 13 bases between the germline ends. Here the CDR3 DNA reads TGCGCCAGCAGCTTCGAAGACAGACGAAGCACAGATACGCAGTATTTT. This gives the protein CASSFEDRRSTDTQYF.

The table lists this clonotype with a few counts. The rearrangement uses TRBV10-3 and TRBJ2-2, with 8 bases fitting TRBD1. With 6 bases clipped from V and 0 bases from J, the junction kept 6 bases outside the gene matches. The CDR3 is 16 residues long. From germline, CDR1 is ENHRY and CDR2 SYGVKD. The CDR3 region has the DNA TGTGCCATCAGCTCAGGGGGCTTCGCGAACACCGGGGAGCTGTTTTTT. Translating gives CAISSGGFANTGELFF.

This clonotype was observed a few times. The rearrangement joins TRBV5-1 to TRBJ2-5; the D gene is possibly TRBD1 (5 bases). The length of the CDR3 is 14 residues. The germline CDR1 and CDR2 sequences are SGHRS and YFSETQ. Trimming shortened V by 3 bases and J by 2 bases, and 11 bases separated the two germline ends. DNA of the CDR3: TGCGCCAGCAGCTCCCCTGACAGACAAGAGACCCAGTACTTC. Its protein is CASSSPDRQETQYF.

Many counts were recorded for this clonotype. This rearrangement joins TRBV12-3 or TRBV12-4 to TRBJ2-7; 8 positions match TRBD1. The CDR3 sequence is 12 residues long. V was pared by 6 bases and J by 6 bases, with 4 bases of the junction left unmatched. DNA of the CDR3: TGTGCCAGCAGACTACAGGGGGGCGAGCAGTACTTC. It encodes CASRLQGGEQYF.

The table lists this clonotype with many counts. The rearrangement links TRBV6-5 to TRBJ1-1; unclear D gene. The CDR3 has 13 amino acids. Germline V gene sequence: CDR1 MNHEY, CDR2 SVGAGI. Deletions cut 5 bases from V and 1 base from J, with 8 bases between. The CDR3 loop reads CASSAVRNTEAFF. For the CDR3, the DNA is TGTGCCAGCAGTGCGGTAAGGAACACTGAAGCTTTCTTT.

The V call is TRBV6-6, the J call TRBJ1-4; D is possibly TRBD1 (5 bases). Trimming cost V 5 bases and J 1 base, with 11 bases left between them. The V gene's germline CDR1 is MNHNY and CDR2 SVGAGI (reference sequence). This CDR3 comprises 15 residues. CDR3 in DNA: TGTGCCAGCAGTAAGCCGGGGGGAACTAATGAAAAACTGTTTTTT. Encoded protein: CASSKPGGTNEKLFF.

The rearrangement links TRBV24-1 to TRBJ2-3; D remains unclear. The germline V gene encodes CDR1 KGHDR and CDR2 SFDVKD. This CDR3 contains 12 residues. Trimming took off 4 bases at V and 8 bases at J, with 9 bases between the two ends. The CDR3 reads CATSDRSTTQYF. The CDR3 nucleotides read TGTGCCACCAGTGACAGGTCAACTACGCAGTATTTT.

This clonotype appeared a few times. The chain links TRBV3-1 to TRBJ1-5; D might be TRBD1 (5 bases). Germline lookup yields CDR1 LGHDT and CDR2 YNNKEL (reference sequence). This CDR3 has 15 amino acids. V lost 2 bases and J 0 bases, leaving 8 bases between the germline ends. The CDR3 protein is CASSQSTGSNQPQHF. The CDR3 DNA follows: TGTGCCAGCAGCCAAAGTACAGGTAGCAATCAGCCCCAGCATTTT.

This chain's CDR3 is CASSFLGVNTGELFF. The DNA of the CDR3 is TGTGCCAGCAGTTTTCTAGGGGTCAACACCGGGGAGCTGTTTTTT. V usage is TRBV12-3 or TRBV12-4 and J usage is TRBJ2-2, with D possibly matching TRBD1 (5 bases). V was trimmed by 3 bases and J by 2 bases, leaving 10 bases between them. The CDR3 spans 15 residues.

The chain has TRBV29-1 and TRBJ2-1, with D possibly TRBD1 on 7 matching bases. Trimming stripped 3 bases from V and 2 bases from J, with 8 bases between. Germline CDR1 reads SQVTM; CDR2 reads ANQGSEA. The CDR3 is 13 amino acids. CDR3 nucleotides: TGCAGCGTTGACAGGGGGGCCTACAATGAGCAGTTCTTC. Translated, it gives CSVDRGAYNEQFF.

The rearrangement joins TRBV6-5 to TRBJ2-1, with 16 bases aligning to TRBD2. The CDR3 sequence is 15 residues long. CDR1 is MNHEY and CDR2 is SVGAGI in the germline V gene. Germline trimming cut 5 bases from V and 9 bases from J; bases unmatched to any gene: 4. This CDR3 reads CASSGTSGGAGEQFF. The CDR3 DNA follows: TGTGCCAGCAGTGGGACTAGCGGGGGGGCCGGTGAGCAGTTCTTC.

The chain uses TRBV7-2 and TRBJ1-4; weak D call: TRBD1 (6 bases). V lost 8 bases and J lost 13, with 23 bases in between. The CDR3 is made up of 14 amino acids. Looked up from germline, CDR1 is SGHTA and CDR2 is FQGNSA. The CDR3 bases are TGTGCCAGCTCCCTTTCCCGGGGGCCGGAGATACTGTTTTTT. Its translation is CASSLSRGPEILFF.

This clonotype was seen at least ten times. The CDR3 loop is CASSPMGLETQYF. The CDR3, as DNA: TGTGCCAGCAGTCCCATGGGGCTTGAGACCCAGTACTTC. The rearrangement links TRBV6-5 to TRBJ2-5; D may be TRBD1 (5 bases). The V and J ends lost 5 bases and 5 bases respectively, with 12 bases between them. The germline gives CDR1 MNHEY, CDR2 SVGAGI. CDR3 length equals 13 residues.

The V call is TRBV20-1, the J call TRBJ1-2; D uncertain. Trimming stripped 0 bases from V and 7 bases from J, with 6 bases between. The germline V gene encodes CDR1 DFQATT and CDR2 SNEGSKA (reference sequence). This CDR3 comprises 11 residues. The CDR3 spells CSARDRVGYTF. DNA of the CDR3: TGCAGTGCTAGAGATCGGGTTGGCTACACCTTC.

The chain has TRBV4-3 and TRBJ1-2; 7 nucleotides line up with TRBD1. Germline CDR1 LGHNA, CDR2 YSLEER. Losses at the gene ends were 0 bases for V and 3 bases for J; bases not matched to a gene: 10. The CDR3 is 17 residues long. The CDR3 DNA is TGCGCCAGCAGCCAAGATCGGACCCTTCAGGGGGACTATGGCTACACCTTC. Translation: CASSQDRTLQGDYGYTF.

This clonotype was counted between two and nine times. The chain links TRBV2 to TRBJ2-1; D may be TRBD1 (6 bases). From germline, CDR1 is SNHLY and CDR2 FYNNEI. The CDR3 has 13 residues. The V and J ends lost 4 bases and 2 bases respectively, with 6 bases between them. The CDR3 here is CASSGQAYNEQFF. CDR3 nucleotide sequence: TGTGCCAGCAGTGGACAGGCCTACAATGAGCAGTTCTTC.

This clonotype occurred a few times. This chain connects TRBV7-9 to TRBJ1-2, with 9 positions matching TRBD1. The germline V gene encodes CDR1 SEHNR and CDR2 FQNEAQ (reference sequence). Trimming at V came to 5 bases and at J to 8 bases, leaving 9 bases not matched to a gene. The length of the CDR3 is 14 residues. The CDR3 DNA reads TGTGCCAGCAGCCCTACCCGGGACAGGGAAGGCTACACCTTC. Its protein is CASSPTRDREGYTF.

This clonotype was detected only a few times. This chain uses TRBV6-6 with TRBJ1-5; D is unclear. The CDR3 is made up of 14 amino acids. Deletions cut 7 bases from V and 6 bases from J, with 16 bases between. CDR1 is MNHNY, CDR2 SVGAGI, per germline (reference sequence). The CDR3 bases are TGTGCCAGCAATAATCAGCCGGGGTTTCAGCCCCAGCATTTT. Protein: CASNNQPGFQPQHF.

The J gene is TRBJ2-7, the V gene TRBV6-2 or TRBV6-3, with TRBD2 as a possible D gene (6 bases). This CDR3 is built from 14 residues. Trimming stripped 9 bases from V and 1 base from J, with 16 bases between. Germline V gene data show CDR1 as MNHEY and CDR2 as SVGEGT. CDR3: CASLRGDSSYEQYF. CDR3 DNA: TGTGCCAGTCTCCGTGGGGACTCGTCCTACGAGCAGTACTTC.

The chain combines TRBV5-5 with TRBJ2-1; 12 bases fit TRBD1. Germline V gene data show CDR1 as SGHKS and CDR2 as YYEKEE (reference sequence). Losses at the gene ends were 4 bases for V and 7 bases for J; bases not matched to a gene: 6. The CDR3 is made up of 15 amino acids. CDR3 sequence (DNA): TGTGCCAGCAGCACCGGGACAGGGGGCGGGAATGAGCAGTTCTTC. Its protein is CASSTGTGGGNEQFF.

The table lists this clonotype with many counts. The genes are TRBV10-3 and TRBJ2-7, with 9 nucleotides matching TRBD2. This CDR3 is built from 16 residues. CDR1 and CDR2 (germline): ENHRY, SYGVKD. Losses at the gene ends were 3 bases for V and 6 bases for J; bases not matched to a gene: 12. The CDR3 is CAISEGLAGPLGEQYF. CDR3 nucleotide sequence: TGTGCCATCAGTGAAGGGCTAGCGGGACCACTAGGCGAGCAGTACTTC.